These T cell receptor beta chains were read from a single sample in a study of regulatory T cells in long-lasting Graves disease. TCRdb ran MiXCR on the multiplex PCR reads and lists one entry per CDR3 protein. The table includes 400,000 to 500,000 distinct CDR3 sequences, about 14% detected once. These data were likewise used in another study, on T cells in Graves' hyperthyroidism and ophthalmopathy.

The sample was peripheral blood mononuclear cells (PBMCs), taken at new diagnosis, from a patient treated with antithyroid drugs. These receptors all come from a woman aged 45-60 years with Graves disease. CDR3s include the opening cysteine and the closing phenylalanine or tryptophan. A D gene is named only where the DNA matches it firmly. The size entry is marked missing in some rows and otherwise reads once, few, many or a size class.

J gene: TRBJ2-3; D gene: NA; V gene: TRBV27; clone size: many; CDR3 protein: CASTYRDDYTDTQYF; CDR3 DNA: TGTGCCAGCACCTATCGTGACGACTACACAGATACGCAGTATTTT
J gene: TRBJ2-7; D gene: NA; V gene: TRBV10-3; clone size: few; CDR3 protein: CAIQGRSSEQYF; CDR3 DNA: TGTGCCATCCAGGGAAGAAGTAGCGAGCAGTACTTC
J gene: TRBJ2-1; D gene: NA; V gene: TRBV9; clone size: many; CDR3 protein: CASSVAPKAGDEQFF; CDR3 DNA: TGTGCCAGCAGCGTAGCGCCAAAAGCGGGTGATGAGCAGTTCTTC
J gene: TRBJ1-1; D gene: NA; V gene: TRBV6-1; clone size: many; CDR3 protein: CASVRDSTEAFF; CDR3 DNA: TGTGCCAGCGTGAGAGACAGCACCGAAGCTTTCTTT
J gene: TRBJ2-5; D gene: NA; V gene: TRBV3-1; clone size: NA; CDR3 protein: CASSQDGTFQETQYF; CDR3 DNA: TGTGCCAGCAGCCAAGATGGGACTTTCCAAGAGACCCAGTACTTC
J gene: TRBJ2-3; D gene: TRBD2; V gene: TRBV19; clone size: few; CDR3 protein: CASSGTSGTRVTQYF; CDR3 DNA: TGTGCCAGTTCGGGTACTAGCGGGACTCGGGTTACGCAGTATTTT
J gene: TRBJ1-5; D gene: NA; V gene: TRBV6-1; clone size: many; CDR3 protein: CASSQGGSNQPQHF; CDR3 DNA: TGTGCCAGCAGTCAAGGGGGGAGCAATCAGCCCCAGCATTTT
J gene: TRBJ2-1; D gene: TRBD2; V gene: TRBV4-1; clone size: many; CDR3 protein: CASTHNSGTYNEQFF; CDR3 DNA: TGCGCCAGCACCCACAATAGCGGGACCTACAATGAGCAGTTCTTC
J gene: TRBJ2-3; D gene: NA; V gene: TRBV11-2; clone size: many; CDR3 protein: CASSLDPPETSTDTQYF; CDR3 DNA: TGTGCCAGCAGCTTAGATCCACCGGAAACTAGCACAGATACGCAGTATTTT
J gene: TRBJ1-1; D gene: NA; V gene: TRBV5-6; clone size: NA; CDR3 protein: CASSGDYRETGTEAFF; CDR3 DNA: TGTGCCAGCAGCGGGGACTACAGGGAGACGGGCACTGAAGCTTTCTTT
J gene: TRBJ2-5; D gene: NA; V gene: TRBV5-1; clone size: many; CDR3 protein: CASSLSGSAQETQYF; CDR3 DNA: TGCGCCAGCAGCTTGTCGGGATCGGCCCAAGAGACCCAGTACTTC
J gene: TRBJ1-4; D gene: NA; V gene: TRBV28; clone size: NA; CDR3 protein: CASSLITSYNEKLFF; CDR3 DNA: TGTGCCAGCAGTTTAATAACCTCATATAATGAAAAACTGTTTTTT
J gene: TRBJ2-7; D gene: NA; V gene: TRBV19; clone size: few; CDR3 protein: CASSPGRAWDEQYF; CDR3 DNA: TGTGCCAGTAGCCCGGGACGGGCTTGGGACGAGCAGTACTTC
J gene: TRBJ2-1; D gene: NA; V gene: TRBV29-1; clone size: NA; CDR3 protein: CSVEGSGKQFF; CDR3 DNA: TGCAGCGTTGAAGGGTCCGGTAAGCAGTTCTTC
J gene: TRBJ1-5; D gene: NA; V gene: TRBV30; clone size: NA; CDR3 protein: CAWSLGWGGYSNQPQHF; CDR3 DNA: TGTGCCTGGAGTTTGGGATGGGGGGGGTATAGCAATCAGCCCCAGCATTTT
J gene: TRBJ2-2; D gene: NA; V gene: TRBV27; clone size: NA; CDR3 protein: CASSLTGEPFF; CDR3 DNA: TGTGCCAGCAGCCTGACCGGGGAGCCGTTTTTT
J gene: TRBJ2-2; D gene: NA; V gene: TRBV3-1; clone size: NA; CDR3 protein: CASSQKGGAGELFF; CDR3 DNA: TGTGCCAGCAGCCAGAAGGGGGGGGCCGGGGAGCTGTTTTTT
J gene: TRBJ2-2; D gene: TRBD2; V gene: TRBV20-1; clone size: many; CDR3 protein: CSANLAATPNTGELFF; CDR3 DNA: TGCAGTGCCAATCTAGCGGCCACCCCAAACACCGGGGAGCTGTTTTTT
J gene: TRBJ2-2; D gene: NA; V gene: TRBV7-2; clone size: NA; CDR3 protein: CASIPEQGYTGELFF; CDR3 DNA: TGTGCCAGCATCCCTGAACAGGGATACACCGGGGAGCTGTTTTTT
J gene: TRBJ2-7; D gene: TRBD1; V gene: TRBV2; clone size: many; CDR3 protein: CASSLYLGQQNYEQYF; CDR3 DNA: TGTGCCAGCAGTCTATATTTGGGACAGCAAAACTACGAGCAGTACTTC
J gene: TRBJ2-2; D gene: TRBD2; V gene: TRBV3-1; clone size: NA; CDR3 protein: CASSSTHGTMANTGELFF; CDR3 DNA: TGTGCCAGCAGCTCAACCCACGGGACTATGGCGAACACCGGGGAGCTGTTTTTT
J gene: TRBJ2-5; D gene: NA; V gene: TRBV7-2; clone size: NA; CDR3 protein: CASSPTGLQTQYF; CDR3 DNA: TGTGCCAGCAGCCCAACAGGGTTACAGACCCAGTACTTC
J gene: TRBJ2-7; D gene: NA; V gene: TRBV7-8; clone size: many; CDR3 protein: CASSLVAHDSYEQYF; CDR3 DNA: TGTGCCAGCAGCTTAGTTGCACACGATTCCTACGAGCAGTACTTC
J gene: TRBJ2-3; D gene: NA; V gene: TRBV28; clone size: many; CDR3 protein: CATEGGGTDTQYF; CDR3 DNA: TGTGCCACCGAGGGGGGGGGCACAGATACGCAGTATTTT
J gene: TRBJ2-3; D gene: NA; V gene: TRBV7-2; clone size: many; CDR3 protein: CASSLEWVLAMADTQYF; CDR3 DNA: TGTGCCAGCAGCTTAGAATGGGTCCTAGCGATGGCAGATACGCAGTATTTT
J gene: TRBJ1-2; D gene: TRBD1; V gene: TRBV5-1; clone size: many; CDR3 protein: CASSPLGQNYGYTF; CDR3 DNA: TGCGCCAGCAGCCCCCTGGGACAGAACTATGGCTACACCTTC
J gene: TRBJ2-1; D gene: NA; V gene: TRBV18; clone size: many; CDR3 protein: CASSPDGDEQFF; CDR3 DNA: TGTGCCAGCTCACCAGACGGGGATGAGCAGTTCTTC
J gene: TRBJ2-1; D gene: NA; V gene: TRBV3-1; clone size: many; CDR3 protein: CASSQVLATYNEQFF; CDR3 DNA: TGTGCCAGCAGCCAAGTTCTAGCAACCTACAATGAGCAGTTCTTC
J gene: TRBJ2-1; D gene: TRBD2; V gene: TRBV7-2; clone size: many; CDR3 protein: CASSLQASGGNNEQFF; CDR3 DNA: TGTGCCAGCAGCTTACAGGCCAGCGGGGGGAACAATGAGCAGTTCTTC
J gene: TRBJ2-7; D gene: TRBD2; V gene: TRBV28; clone size: many; CDR3 protein: CASSSGTSGSWAREQYF; CDR3 DNA: TGTGCCAGCAGTTCCGGGACTAGCGGGAGTTGGGCACGGGAGCAGTACTTC
J gene: TRBJ2-6; D gene: NA; V gene: TRBV11-3; clone size: few; CDR3 protein: CARHWFLSGANVLTF; CDR3 DNA: TGTGCCAGGCACTGGTTCCTTTCTGGGGCCAACGTCCTGACTTTC
J gene: TRBJ2-1; D gene: TRBD2; V gene: TRBV12-3/TRBV12-4; clone size: many; CDR3 protein: CASSLGLAGTIDNEQFF; CDR3 DNA: TGTGCCAGCAGTTTAGGATTAGCGGGAACCATTGACAATGAGCAGTTCTTC
J gene: TRBJ2-1; D gene: NA; V gene: TRBV7-2; clone size: many; CDR3 protein: CASSRRINNEQFF; CDR3 DNA: TGTGCCAGCAGCCGCAGGATAAACAATGAGCAGTTCTTC
J gene: TRBJ1-3; D gene: NA; V gene: TRBV30; clone size: NA; CDR3 protein: CAWRGTSGNTIYF; CDR3 DNA: TGTGCCTGGAGAGGGACATCTGGAAACACCATATATTTT
J gene: TRBJ2-4; D gene: NA; V gene: TRBV3-1; clone size: NA; CDR3 protein: CASSQHGGAKNIQYF; CDR3 DNA: TGTGCCAGCAGCCAACACGGCGGGGCCAAAAACATTCAGTACTTC
J gene: TRBJ2-1; D gene: TRBD2; V gene: TRBV12-3/TRBV12-4; clone size: many; CDR3 protein: CASRERETYNEQFF; CDR3 DNA: TGTGCCAGCAGAGAGCGGGAGACCTACAATGAGCAGTTCTTC
J gene: TRBJ2-2; D gene: NA; V gene: TRBV28; clone size: many; CDR3 protein: CASSFNQGRSTGELFF; CDR3 DNA: TGTGCCAGCAGCTTCAACCAGGGGAGGAGCACCGGGGAGCTGTTTTTT
J gene: TRBJ1-6; D gene: NA; V gene: TRBV9; clone size: NA; CDR3 protein: CASSPTGTRDLYVSPLHF; CDR3 DNA: TGTGCCAGCAGCCCCACCGGGACAAGGGACCTATACGTCTCACCCCTCCACTTT
J gene: TRBJ1-4; D gene: NA; V gene: TRBV7-9; clone size: NA; CDR3 protein: CASSQGTEGNEKLFF; CDR3 DNA: TGTGCCAGCAGCCAAGGAACAGAGGGGAATGAAAAACTGTTTTTT
J gene: TRBJ2-1; D gene: TRBD1; V gene: TRBV28; clone size: many; CDR3 protein: CASSPYIPDRGGSYNEQFF; CDR3 DNA: TGTGCCAGCAGTCCCTACATTCCCGACAGGGGTGGATCCTACAATGAGCAGTTCTTC
J gene: TRBJ2-4; D gene: TRBD2; V gene: TRBV28; clone size: many; CDR3 protein: CASKLAQRGLAGGWVNIQYF; CDR3 DNA: TGTGCCAGCAAGTTAGCCCAACGTGGGCTAGCGGGAGGTTGGGTAAACATTCAGTACTTC